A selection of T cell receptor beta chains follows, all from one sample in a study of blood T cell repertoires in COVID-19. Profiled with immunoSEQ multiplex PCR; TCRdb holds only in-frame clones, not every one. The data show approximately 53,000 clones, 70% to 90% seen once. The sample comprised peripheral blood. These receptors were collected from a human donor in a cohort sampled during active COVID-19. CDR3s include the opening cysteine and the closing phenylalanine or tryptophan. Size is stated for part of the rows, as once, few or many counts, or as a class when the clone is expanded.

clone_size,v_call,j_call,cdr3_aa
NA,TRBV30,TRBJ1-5,CACQTGMRNQPQHF
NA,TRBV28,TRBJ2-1,CASSSFGAGGPNEQFF
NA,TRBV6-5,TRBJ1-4,CASTGTGHEKLFF
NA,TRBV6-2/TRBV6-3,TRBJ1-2,CASSYTDRNYGYTF
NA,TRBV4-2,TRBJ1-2,CASSQGMEGNGYGYTF
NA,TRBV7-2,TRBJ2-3,CASSQSVSSTDTQYF
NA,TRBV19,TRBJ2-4,CASRTSSLDIQYF
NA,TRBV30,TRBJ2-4,CAWSTGLVAKNIQYF
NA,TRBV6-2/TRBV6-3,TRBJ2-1,CASTPTGGRYNEQFF
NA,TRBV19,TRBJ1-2,CASSIDGGGTGYGYTF
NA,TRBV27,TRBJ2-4,CASSFLSGTSKNIQYF
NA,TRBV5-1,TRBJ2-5,CASSLQGLQETQYF
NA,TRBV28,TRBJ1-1,CASTLAATGGWTEAFF
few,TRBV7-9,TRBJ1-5,CASTPGGNQPQHF
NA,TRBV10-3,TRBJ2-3,CAISPGSGASGTDTQYF
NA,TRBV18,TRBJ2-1,CASSLLPGLAGGREQFF
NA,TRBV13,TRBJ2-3,CASSSTSGGTDTQYF
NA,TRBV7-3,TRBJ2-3,CASSLSRAGTDTQYF
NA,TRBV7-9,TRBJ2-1,CASSPRGLAGDMNEQFF
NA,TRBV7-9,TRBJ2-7,CASSYGQVYEQYF
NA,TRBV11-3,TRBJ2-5,CASSLEGEREGRRWETQYF
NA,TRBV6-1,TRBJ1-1,CASSESTGHAFF
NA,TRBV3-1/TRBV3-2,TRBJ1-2,CASSHFDRGNGYTF
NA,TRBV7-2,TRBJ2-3,CASSSGGAGGDTQYF
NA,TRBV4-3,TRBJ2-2,CASSQEEDTGELFF
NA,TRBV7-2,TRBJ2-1,CASSQTYNEQFF
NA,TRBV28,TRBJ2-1,CASTLGDRYNEQFF
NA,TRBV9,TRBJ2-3,CASSVEAGVADTQYF
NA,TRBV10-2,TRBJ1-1,CASSESALNTEAFF
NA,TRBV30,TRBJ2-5,CACGDRGETQYF
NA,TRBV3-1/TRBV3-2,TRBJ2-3,CASSGSGAGGSPRGTDTQYF
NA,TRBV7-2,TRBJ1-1,CATPRRAGGTEAFF
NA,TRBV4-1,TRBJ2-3,CASSQRAGLASGRTDTQYF
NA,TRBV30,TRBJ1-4,CAHGRTGGLKGKLFF
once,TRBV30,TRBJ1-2,CAWSAEGRRGYTF
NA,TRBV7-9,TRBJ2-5,CASSSLQETQYF
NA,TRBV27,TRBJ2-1,CASSDRGLNEQFF
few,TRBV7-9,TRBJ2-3,CASSSTDGRRGGADTQYF
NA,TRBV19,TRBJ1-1,CASRTGAEAFF
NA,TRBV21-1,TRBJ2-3,CASSGTGATSTDTQYF
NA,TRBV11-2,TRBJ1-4,CASSLDGGAVEKLFF
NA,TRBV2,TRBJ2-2,CASRTGLAIPTGELFF
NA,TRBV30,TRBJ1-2,CACLGQGNGYTF
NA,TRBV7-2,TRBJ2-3,CASSLRAGGRTDTQYF
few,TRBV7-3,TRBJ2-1,CASSPGASGLLSYNEQFF
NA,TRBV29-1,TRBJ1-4,CSVLDTGWEKLFF
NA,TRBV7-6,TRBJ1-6,CASSRDSYNSPLHF
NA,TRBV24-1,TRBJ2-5,CATSDLPGIKQTQYF